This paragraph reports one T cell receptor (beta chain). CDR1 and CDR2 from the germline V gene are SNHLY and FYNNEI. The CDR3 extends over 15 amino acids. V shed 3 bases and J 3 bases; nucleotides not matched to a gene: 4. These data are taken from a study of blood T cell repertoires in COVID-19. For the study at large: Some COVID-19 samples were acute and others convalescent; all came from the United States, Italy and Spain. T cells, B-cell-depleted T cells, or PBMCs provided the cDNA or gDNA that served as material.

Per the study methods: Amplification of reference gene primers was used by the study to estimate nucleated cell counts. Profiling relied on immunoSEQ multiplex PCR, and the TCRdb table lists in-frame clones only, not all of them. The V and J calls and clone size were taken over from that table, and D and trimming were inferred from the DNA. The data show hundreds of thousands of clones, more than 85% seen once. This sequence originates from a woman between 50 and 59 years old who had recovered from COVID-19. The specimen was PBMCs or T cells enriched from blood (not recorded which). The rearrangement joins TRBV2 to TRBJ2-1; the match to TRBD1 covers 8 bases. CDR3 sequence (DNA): TGTGCCAGCAGTGATCCCGGGACAGGCTACAATGAGCAGTTCTTC. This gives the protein CASSDPGTGYNEQFF.